This T cell receptor (beta chain) was captured by sequencing in a study of blood T cell repertoires in COVID-19. Background on the study: Some COVID-19 samples were acute and others convalescent; all came from the United States, Italy and Spain.

Assay: immunoSEQ multiplex PCR; the TCRdb copy retains only in-frame clones and omits some. The sample contains about 280,000 clones, approximately 91% of which appear only once. Germline assignment: CDR1 MDHEN and CDR2 SYDVKM. The CDR3 extends over 15 amino acids. V gave up 6 bases and J gave up 0 bases, with 14 bases separating them. V usage is TRBV28 and J usage is TRBJ1-1; no reliable D call. The specimen sequenced was peripheral blood. The clonotype was recovered from a man between 18 and 35 years old with active or convalescent COVID-19. The CDR3 is CASSVSWQVNTEAFF. The CDR3 bases are TGTGCCAGCAGCGTCTCCTGGCAAGTGAACACTGAAGCTTTCTTT.